This TCR beta chain derives from a study of healthy donors' naive CD4 and CD8 T cells. Study in general: Donors spanned ages 20-25, 40-50 and 60-70 years, half female.

Each TCR library used around 500 ng of total RNA and a linear amplification protocol. In the original analysis: Four to six healthy donors contributed 78,498 sequenced TCR alpha transcripts. From the reads, TCRdb called clonotypes with MiXCR, one entry per CDR3 protein. The V and J calls here are based on TCRdb, not the publication. In the table there are about 180,000 distinct CDR3 sequences, 65% to 75% of which are singletons. The V and J ends lost 6 bases and 1 base respectively, with 9 bases between them. Germline V CDR1 and CDR2: SQVTM, ANQGSEA. The CDR3 is 13 residues long. J is TRBJ2-2 and V is TRBV29-1; a weak D match, TRBD1 (5 bases). The TCR sequence derives from a pool of human donors in good health; the sample pools cells from several healthy donors. The sequencing input was naive CD4+ and CD8+ T cells sorted from blood, pooled from several donors. As DNA, the CDR3 is TGCAGCGTACCGCAGGGGAACACCGGGGAGCTGTTTTTT. The encoded protein is CSVPQGNTGELFF.